The 27 T cell receptor beta chains below were found in one sample sequenced in a study of T cells after yellow fever vaccination. TCRdb redid the calling of the 5' RACE reads with MiXCR, one entry per CDR3 protein. Of hundreds of thousands of distinct CDR3 sequences in the sample, around 3.6% were seen once. The sample consisted of PBMCs, taken on the day of the yellow fever booster vaccination. Receptors were obtained from a man between 18 and 35 years old who received the YFV17D yellow fever vaccine.

The J gene is TRBJ2-5, the V gene TRBV20-1, with 12 bases matching TRBD2. The V gene's germline CDR1 is DFQATT and CDR2 SNEGSKA (reference sequence). The V gene end was trimmed by 0 bases and the J gene end by 3 bases; junction bases not matched to a gene: 5. This CDR3 is 16 amino acids long. CDR3 nucleotide sequence: TGCAGTGCTAGAGATACCAGACTAGCGGGGGAAGAGACCCAGTACTTC. The encoded protein is CSARDTRLAGEETQYF.

V usage is TRBV5-1 and J usage is TRBJ1-1; 8 bases are a match to TRBD1. Germline V gene lookup returns CDR1 SGHRS and CDR2 YFSETQ. V was clipped by 7 bases and J by 1 base; unmatched bases: 18. The length of the CDR3 is 18 residues. The DNA for the CDR3 is TGCGCCAGCCGGGGGCAGGGGGCGATTCTCCCCCCGAACACTGAAGCTTTCTTT. Amino acid sequence: CASRGQGAILPPNTEAFF.

This clonotype was found many times. The chain carries TRBV12-3 or TRBV12-4 and TRBJ2-7; D is perhaps TRBD1 (6 bases). Trimming pared 6 bases from V and 0 bases from J, leaving 12 bases between. CDR3 size: 14 residues. This chain's CDR3 is CASRRTASSYEQYF. The CDR3 nucleotides are TGTGCCAGCAGGAGGACAGCTAGCTCCTACGAGCAGTACTTC.

The sample holds many counts of this clonotype. The chain is built from TRBV7-9 and TRBJ1-6; D unresolved. V was cut by 5 bases and J by 0 bases, with 14 bases left in between. Germline V gene sequence: CDR1 SEHNR, CDR2 FQNEAQ (reference sequence). CDR3 length equals 17 residues. CDR3 in DNA: TGTGCCAGCAGCCAAAAGGCCGGGAGCTCCTATAATTCACCCCTCCACTTT. Translation: CASSQKAGSSYNSPLHF.

This clonotype was counted at least ten times. A read error may explain this, as a much larger clone is one base away. The J gene is TRBJ2-3, the V gene TRBV7-2; D tentatively reads TRBD1 or TRBD2 (6 bases each). CDR1 and CDR2 (germline): SGHTA, FQGNSA. The CDR3 covers 12 residues. Deletions cut 9 bases from V and 4 bases from J, with 11 bases between. The CDR3 DNA is TGTGCCAGAGAGGGGGGTTCAGATACGCAGTATTTT. This codes for CAREGGSDTQYF.

The table lists this clonotype with many counts. This rearrangement joins TRBV5-1 to TRBJ2-5; 9 bases agree with TRBD1. The length of the CDR3 is 16 residues. The trim removed 5 bases at V and 4 bases at J, leaving 12 bases unmatched. CDR1 and CDR2 from the germline V gene are SGHRS and YFSETQ. CDR3 DNA sequence: TGCGCCAGCAGACCACAACAGGGGGCTATAGGAGAGACCCAGTACTTC. This sequence encodes CASRPQQGAIGETQYF.

The sample holds many counts of this clonotype. The chain uses TRBV6-4 and TRBJ2-3, with D tentatively TRBD1 (5 bases). This CDR3 contains 16 residues. Germline loops: CDR1 MRHNA, CDR2 SNTAGT. V gave up 2 bases and J gave up 6 bases, with 18 bases separating them. CDR3 in DNA: TGTGCCAGCAGTGACCGGGCAGGGTTCCCATCCGATACGCAGTATTTT. Amino acids: CASSDRAGFPSDTQYF.

This clonotype was detected a few times. The rearrangement uses TRBV7-2 and TRBJ2-7; 7 nucleotides match TRBD1. J gave up 7 bases and V 3 bases, and 9 bases lay outside the gene matches. Germline loops: CDR1 SGHTA, CDR2 FQGNSA. The CDR3 is 14 residues long. For the CDR3, the DNA is TGTGCCAGCAGCTTCACAGGGGAATCGGGGGAGCAGTACTTC. Its protein product is CASSFTGESGEQYF.

V is TRBV10-3 and J is TRBJ1-3; tentative D call: TRBD1 (5 bases). V was trimmed by 4 bases and J by 4 bases, leaving 26 bases between them. Germline V CDR1 and CDR2: ENHRY, SYGVKD. The CDR3 consists of 19 residues. The CDR3 DNA is TGTGCCATCAGTGGGGGGGACCCAAGGATTTTCACCTCCGGAAACACCATATATTTT. It codes for CAISGGDPRIFTSGNTIYF.

This clonotype was counted many times. CDR3 nucleotides: TGTGCCAGCAGCCATGAAGGGTTGGTGGACGAAGCTTTCTTT. It is translated as CASSHEGLVDEAFF. The chain combines TRBV14 with TRBJ1-1; D gene ambiguous. The CDR3 runs to 14 residues. The germline V gene has CDR1 SGHDN and CDR2 FVKESK. Trimming left V 3 bases short and J 8 bases short, with 16 bases between.

This chain joins TRBV12-3 or TRBV12-4 and TRBJ1-4; D unresolved. The CDR3 has 13 amino acids. The V gene lost 4 bases and the J gene lost 5 bases, with 8 bases spanning the gap. The CDR3 DNA reads TGTGCCAGCAGTTCGCCGGGAAATGAAAAACTGTTTTTT. Its translation is CASSSPGNEKLFF.

The chain is built from TRBV20-1 and TRBJ1-3; TRBD1 matches at 9 bases. The CDR3 has 15 amino acids. V shed 6 bases, J shed 2 bases, and the junction held 8 bases outside the gene matches. Germline V gene sequence: CDR1 DFQATT, CDR2 SNEGSKA (reference sequence). CDR3 sequence reads: CSARPGTGPGNTIYF. The CDR3 coding sequence is TGCAGTGCCAGACCGGGGACAGGGCCTGGAAACACCATATATTTT.

At least ten counts were recorded for this clonotype. V usage is TRBV7-2 and J usage is TRBJ2-7, with D possibly matching TRBD1 (5 bases). V lost 0 bases, J lost 0 bases, and 9 bases lay in between. The CDR3 is made up of 15 amino acids. Germline V gives CDR1 SGHTA, CDR2 FQGNSA. The DNA of the CDR3 is TGTGCCAGCAGCTTAGCCGCAGGGATCTCCTACGAGCAGTACTTC. Its translation: CASSLAAGISYEQYF.

At least ten counts were recorded for this clonotype. V and J are TRBV7-6 and TRBJ2-1, with 13 bases that match TRBD2. Trimming cost V 4 bases and J 8 bases; bases outside gene matches: 11. Germline values: CDR1 SGHVS, CDR2 FNYEAQ. CDR3 length: 17 residues. CDR3 loop: CASSSQGLAGLGDEQFF. The CDR3 nucleotides are TGTGCCAGCAGCTCCCAGGGACTAGCGGGGTTGGGGGATGAGCAGTTCTTC.

The chain has TRBV5-4 and TRBJ2-2; D is possibly TRBD1 (8 bases). V lost 3 bases to trimming and J lost 5 bases, with 20 bases between them. The CDR3 contains 17 residues. Germline loops: CDR1 SGHNT, CDR2 YYREEE (reference sequence). CDR3 sequence: CASSSQGAIGRTGELFF. CDR3 nucleotide sequence: TGTGCCAGCAGCTCTCAGGGGGCCATCGGGAGGACCGGGGAGCTGTTTTTT.

This clonotype came up many times. The chain recombines TRBV2 with TRBJ1-1; D ambiguous. CDR3 length: 11 amino acids. Germline V CDR1 and CDR2: SNHLY, FYNNEI. Trimming left V 7 bases short and J 1 base short, with 4 bases between. The CDR3 DNA is TGTGCCAGCACCACGAACACTGAAGCTTTCTTT. Protein: CASTTNTEAFF.

This clonotype was detected many times. The chain has TRBV11-2 and TRBJ2-1; 15 positions agree with TRBD2. V shed 5 bases and J 6 bases; nucleotides not matched to a gene: 5. Looked up from germline, CDR1 is SGHAT and CDR2 is FQNNGV. The CDR3 runs to 16 residues. The CDR3 protein is CASSRGLAGGSNEQFF. CDR3 nucleotide sequence: TGTGCCAGCAGCCGGGGACTAGCGGGGGGAAGCAATGAGCAGTTCTTC.

This clonotype was counted a few times. This chain links TRBV20-1 with TRBJ2-7; 8 nucleotides align to TRBD2. CDR3 length: 12 residues. With V trimmed by 3 bases and J by 6 bases, 4 bases remained unmatched. CDR1 is DFQATT and CDR2 is SNEGSKA in the germline V gene (reference sequence). This CDR3 reads CSARGLVGEQYV. The CDR3 DNA follows: TGCAGTGCTAGGGGACTAGTGGGCGAGCAGTACGTC.

The rearrangement uses TRBV13 and TRBJ1-1; D unclear. The CDR3 extends over 14 amino acids. CDR1 PRHDT and CDR2 FYEKMQ come from the germline V gene (reference sequence). V lost 6 bases to trimming and J lost 3 bases, with 14 bases between them. The CDR3, as DNA: TGTGCCAGCAGTCTCTGGAGGGCGGACACTGAAGCTTTCTTT. This codes for CASSLWRADTEAFF.

This clonotype was seen repeatedly, ten times or more. This chain connects TRBV5-1 to TRBJ2-7; the D gene is possibly TRBD1 (6 bases). CDR1 SGHRS and CDR2 YFSETQ come from the germline V gene. This CDR3 comprises 14 residues. V lost 2 bases and J lost 3, with 12 bases in between. Written as DNA, the CDR3 is TGCGCCAGCAGCTTACTGACAGGCCGCTACGAGCAGTACTTC. Protein: CASSLLTGRYEQYF.

The table lists this clonotype with many counts. The rearrangement joins TRBV2 to TRBJ2-1, with D perhaps matching TRBD2 (7 bases). The length of the CDR3 is 15 residues. The V end was cut by 8 bases, the J end by 6 bases, with 20 bases between. The germline gives CDR1 SNHLY, CDR2 FYNNEI. The DNA for the CDR3 is TGTGCCAGCTCTCCGAGGGCGGGGGCCCTCAATGAGCAGTTCTTC. It translates to CASSPRAGALNEQFF. Based on the CDR3 plus reference TRBV2 and TRBJ2-1, the full variable domain is EPEVTQTPSHQVTQMGQEVILRCVPISNHLYFYWYRQILGQKVEFLVSFYNNEISEKSEIFDDQFSVERPDGSNFTLKIRSTKLEDSAMYFCASSPRAGALNEQFFGPGTRLTVL.

This clonotype was detected many times. The chain has TRBV5-6 and TRBJ1-2; TRBD1 is a possible D gene (5 bases). With 0 bases removed from V and 6 bases from J, the gap between germline ends came to 9 bases. The CDR3 runs to 13 residues. The germline V gene encodes CDR1 SGHDT and CDR2 YYEEEE. The chain's CDR3 is CASSLAGGDGYTF. The CDR3 DNA follows: TGTGCCAGCAGCTTGGCCGGAGGGGATGGCTACACCTTC.

This clonotype was counted ten times or more. The chain uses TRBV24-1 and TRBJ1-1; unclear D gene. This CDR3 spans 15 amino acids. From germline, CDR1 is KGHDR and CDR2 SFDVKD. Trimming removed 0 bases at V and 1 base at J, with 8 bases between. CDR3 DNA: TGTGCCACCAGTGATTTGGACCCTTGGAACACTGAAGCTTTCTTT. This translates into CATSDLDPWNTEAFF.

This clonotype has only a few counts. The chain combines TRBV18 with TRBJ2-5, with D unclear. The length of the CDR3 is 14 residues. The V end was cut by 0 bases, the J end by 3 bases, with 8 bases between. The germline CDR1 and CDR2 sequences are KGHSH and LQKENI. CDR3 nucleotide sequence: TGTGCCAGCTCACCACCGAGACCCAAAGAGACCCAGTACTTC. Translating gives CASSPPRPKETQYF.

This clonotype was seen many times. This chain joins TRBV20-1 and TRBJ1-1; a possible D gene is TRBD1 (5 bases). This CDR3 comprises 14 residues. Trimming stripped 4 bases from V and 4 bases from J, with 16 bases between. The germline CDR1 and CDR2 sequences are DFQATT and SNEGSKA (reference sequence). This CDR3 reads CSAISPRGSTEAFF. CDR3 nucleotide sequence: TGCAGTGCTATCTCACCTAGGGGATCCACTGAAGCTTTCTTT.

This clonotype was detected ten times or more. This sequence joins TRBV4-2 and TRBJ2-5; 10 nucleotides agree with TRBD2. Germline CDR1 is LGHNA and CDR2 is YNFKEQ. The CDR3 length is 18 residues. The V segment lost 2 bases and the J segment 4 bases; nucleotides outside the gene matches: 13. In DNA form, the CDR3 reads TGTGCCAGCAGCCAAATCCCCAGAACTAGCGGGGTGAGAGAGACCCAGTACTTC. Translated, it gives CASSQIPRTSGVRETQYF.

The table lists this clonotype with a few counts. The rearrangement links TRBV3-1 to TRBJ2-1; the match to TRBD2 covers 8 bases. CDR1 and CDR2 from the germline V gene are LGHDT and YNNKEL (reference sequence). V dropped 1 base and J dropped 8; count of bases not matched to a gene: 10. The CDR3 is 16 residues long. CDR3 protein: CASSQGSSGGRHEQFF. For the CDR3, the DNA is TGTGCCAGCAGCCAAGGATCGAGCGGGGGTCGCCATGAGCAGTTCTTC.